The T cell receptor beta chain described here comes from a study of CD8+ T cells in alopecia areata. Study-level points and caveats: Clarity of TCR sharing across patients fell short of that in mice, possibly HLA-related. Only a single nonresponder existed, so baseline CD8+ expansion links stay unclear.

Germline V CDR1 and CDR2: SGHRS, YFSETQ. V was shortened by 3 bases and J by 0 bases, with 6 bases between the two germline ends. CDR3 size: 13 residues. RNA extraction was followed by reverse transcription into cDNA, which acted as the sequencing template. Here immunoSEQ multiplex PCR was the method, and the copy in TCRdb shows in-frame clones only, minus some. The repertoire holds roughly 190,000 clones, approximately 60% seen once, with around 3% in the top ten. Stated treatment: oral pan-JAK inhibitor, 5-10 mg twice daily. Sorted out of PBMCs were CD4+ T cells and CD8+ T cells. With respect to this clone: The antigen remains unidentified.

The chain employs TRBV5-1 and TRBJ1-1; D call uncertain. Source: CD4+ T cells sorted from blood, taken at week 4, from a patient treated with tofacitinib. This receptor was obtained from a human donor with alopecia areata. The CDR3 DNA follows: TGCGCCAGCAGCTCGATGGTGAACACTGAAGCTTTCTTT. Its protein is CASSSMVNTEAFF.